Following are 21 T cell receptor beta chains from one sample sequenced in a study of blood T cell repertoires in COVID-19. Profiled with immunoSEQ multiplex PCR; TCRdb holds only in-frame clones, not every one. The table records about 340,000 clones, around 90% of them present only once. Sequencing was carried out using PBMCs or T cells enriched from blood (not recorded which). These receptors were taken from a woman under 40 who had recovered from COVID-19.

The sample holds one count of this clone. The J gene is TRBJ2-3, the V gene TRBV7-2, with D possibly matching TRBD2 (6 bases). CDR1 and CDR2 from the germline V gene are SGHTA and FQGNSA. Trimming took 3 bases from V and 5 from J, leaving 15 bases between them. The CDR3 sequence is 15 residues long. CDR3 amino acids: CASSFSGLMGDTQYF. The CDR3 DNA reads as TGTGCCAGCAGCTTTTCGGGACTCATGGGAGATACGCAGTATTTT.

The V and J genes are TRBV14 and TRBJ1-1, with D unclear. The CDR3 spans 13 residues. CDR1 and CDR2 from the germline V gene are SGHDN and FVKESK. Trimming shortened V by 0 bases and J by 6 bases, and 8 bases separated the two germline ends. The CDR3 spells CASSQDYSSEAFF. As DNA, the CDR3 is TGTGCCAGCAGCCAAGACTACAGTTCTGAAGCTTTCTTT. Supplemented by reference TRBV14 and TRBJ1-1, the full variable domain reads EAGVTQFPSHSVIEKGQTVTLRCDPISGHDNLYWYRRVMGKEIKFLLHFVKESKQDESGMPNNRFLAERTGGTYSTLKVQPAELEDSGVYFCASSQDYSSEAFFGQGTRLTVV.

This clone was seen just once. This chain connects TRBV21-1 to TRBJ2-7; no check of the table's D call, TRBD2, against the DNA was made. TRBV21-1 is assigned pseudogene status. There are 13 residues in the CDR3. The CDR3 sequence: CASSKVATYEQYF. The CDR3 region has the DNA TGTGCCAGCAGCAAAGTCGCGACCTACGAGCAGTACTTC.

The chain combines TRBV4-3 with TRBJ1-2; D unclear. The CDR3 contains 14 residues. The ends were cut back, 2 bases at V and 8 bases at J, with 15 bases in the middle. The germline gives CDR1 LGHNA, CDR2 YSLEER. The CDR3 spells CASSQRGAALGYTF. Here the CDR3 DNA reads TGCGCCAGCAGCCAAAGAGGCGCTGCGTTAGGCTACACCTTC.

J is TRBJ2-1 and V is TRBV7-3; D is uncertain. The CDR3 runs 15 residues. Trimming left V 5 bases short and J 6 bases short, with 17 bases between. Germline loops: CDR1 SGHTA, CDR2 FQGTGA. CDR3 nucleotides: TGTGCCAGCAGCCCCCAGGAACAGAACCCCAATGAGCAGTTCTTC. This codes for CASSPQEQNPNEQFF. The complete variable domain, with remaining parts taken from reference TRBV7-3 and TRBJ2-1, reads GAGVSQTPSNKVTEKGKYVELRCDPISGHTALYWYRQSLGQGPEFLIYFQGTGAADDSGLPNDRFFAVRPEGSVSTLKIQRTERGDSAVYLCASSPQEQNPNEQFFGPGTRLTVL.

The genes are TRBV14 and TRBJ2-2, with 8 bases that match TRBD2. There are 16 residues in the CDR3. V trimming: 1 base; J trimming: 4 bases; junction bases outside the gene matches: 5. Per the germline V gene, CDR1 is SGHDN and CDR2 is FVKESK. The CDR3 here is CASSQGSGTGTGELFF. The DNA for the CDR3 is TGTGCCAGCAGCCAAGGTAGCGGGACCGGCACCGGGGAGCTGTTTTTT.

The count of this clone is one. The rearrangement joins TRBV7-2 to TRBJ1-1, with TRBD1 matching 8 bases. V shed 4 bases, J shed 5 bases, and the junction held 3 bases outside the gene matches. Germline lookup yields CDR1 SGHTA and CDR2 FQGNSA. There are 13 residues in the CDR3. The CDR3 sequence is CASSSGQATEAFF. The CDR3 DNA follows: TGTGCCAGCAGCTCGGGACAGGCAACTGAAGCTTTCTTT.

The chain has TRBV7-2 and TRBJ2-7; TRBD1 matches at 7 bases. The CDR3 runs 14 residues. CDR1 is SGHTA, CDR2 FQGNSA, per germline. V dropped 4 bases and J dropped 4; count of bases not matched to a gene: 7. CDR3 bases: TGTGCCAGCAGCTGGCTAGGGGGCACGTACGAGCAGTACTTC. Amino acids: CASSWLGGTYEQYF.

V and J are TRBV2 and TRBJ2-2; D remains ambiguous. The CDR3 loop spans 13 amino acids. Germline CDR1 is SNHLY and CDR2 is FYNNEI. V lost 8 bases to trimming and J lost 3 bases, with 10 bases between them. In DNA, the CDR3 is TGTGCCAGCGCGACTGAGTACACCGGGGAGCTGTTTTTT. Its protein product is CASATEYTGELFF.

The rearrangement links TRBV18 to TRBJ1-1; no firm D call. Germline lookup yields CDR1 KGHSH and CDR2 LQKENI. This CDR3 region has 13 residues. Trimming shortened V by 3 bases and J by 6 bases, and 11 bases separated the two germline ends. Here the CDR3 DNA reads TGTGCCAGCTCACCTTCCAGGTCGGCTGAAGCTTTCTTT. It codes for CASSPSRSAEAFF.

The chain employs TRBV28 and TRBJ1-1, with 7 nucleotides matching TRBD1. Germline loops: CDR1 MDHEN, CDR2 SYDVKM. The CDR3 covers 14 residues. V lost 5 bases to trimming and J lost 2 bases; unmatched junction nucleotides: 5. The CDR3 region is CASSPGQANTEAFF. CDR3 bases: TGTGCCAGCAGTCCCGGACAGGCTAACACTGAAGCTTTCTTT.

A few counts support this clone. V is TRBV6-5 and J is TRBJ1-1, with 8 bases lining up with TRBD1. The CDR3 consists of 13 residues. The V gene's germline CDR1 is MNHEY and CDR2 SVGAGI. V shed 2 bases, J shed 5 bases, and the junction held 1 base outside the gene matches. This CDR3 is CASSYTGGTEAFF. The CDR3 DNA reads TGTGCCAGCAGTTACACAGGGGGGACTGAAGCTTTCTTT.

The chain is built from TRBV18 and TRBJ1-2; 8 nucleotides agree with TRBD1. The J segment lost 2 bases and the V segment lost 3 bases, leaving 2 bases of the junction unmatched. This CDR3 has 14 amino acids. The germline gives CDR1 KGHSH, CDR2 LQKENI. The CDR3 nucleotides read TGTGCCAGCTCACCCGGACAGGGAAACTATGGCTACACCTTC. This encodes CASSPGQGNYGYTF.

With respect to this clone: Relative to the germline gene, one junction end is altered; a read error may explain this. This chain links TRBV28 with TRBJ1-4, with 7 bases lining up with TRBD1. This CDR3 is 14 amino acids long. The V gene's germline CDR1 is MDHEN and CDR2 SYDVKM. The CDR3 sequence: CASNLDRATEKLFF. CDR3 coding DNA: TGTGCCAGCAATTTAGACAGGGCCACGGAAAAACTGTTTTTT. The variable domain in full, completed from reference TRBV28 and TRBJ1-4, reads DVKVTQSSRYLVKRTGEKVFLECVQDMDHENMFWYRQDPGLGLRLIYFSYDVKMKEKGDIPEGYSVSREKKERFSLILESASTNQTSMYLCASNLDRATEKLFFGSGTQLSVL.

The chain is built from TRBV18 and TRBJ2-5; TRBD2 agrees at 7 bases. V lost 2 bases to trimming and J lost 2 bases; unmatched junction nucleotides: 5. The CDR3 consists of 15 residues. The V gene's germline CDR1 is KGHSH and CDR2 LQKENI. The CDR3 region is CASSPFAGEQETQYF. CDR3 DNA: TGTGCCAGCTCACCATTTGCGGGGGAGCAAGAGACCCAGTACTTC.

The J gene is TRBJ2-6, the V gene TRBV3-1 (or the pseudogene TRBV3-2), with 7 positions matching TRBD2. V gave up 1 base and J gave up 0 bases; unmatched junction bases: 6. This CDR3 comprises 18 residues. Germline V CDR1 and CDR2: LGHDT, YNNKEL (reference sequence). The CDR3 loop is CASSQVARGFSGANVLTF. As DNA, the CDR3 is TGTGCCAGCAGCCAAGTTGCGCGGGGGTTCTCTGGGGCCAACGTCCTGACTTTC.

CDR3 bases: TGTGCCATCAGCCCAAATAAACAGGGTTACGAGCAGTACTTC. This translates into CAISPNKQGYEQYF. The V gene is TRBV10-3, the J gene TRBJ2-7; maybe TRBD1 (6 bases). CDR3 length equals 14 residues. Germline V lookup: CDR1 ENHRY, CDR2 SYGVKD. V gave up 6 bases and J gave up 4 bases, with 16 bases separating them.

The genes are TRBV18 and TRBJ2-1; D unclear. The CDR3 runs 13 residues. Trimming pared 1 base from V and 3 bases from J, leaving 4 bases between. Germline V gene data show CDR1 as KGHSH and CDR2 as LQKENI. CDR3: CASSPLIYNEQFF. In DNA, the CDR3 is TGTGCCAGCTCACCACTCATCTACAATGAGCAGTTCTTC.

V is TRBV28 and J is TRBJ2-7; tentatively, D is TRBD1 (5 bases). The CDR3 consists of 15 residues. V was trimmed by 6 bases and J by 0 bases, leaving 15 bases between them. The V gene's germline CDR1 is MDHEN and CDR2 SYDVKM. CDR3 sequence: CASRYGVGASYEQYF. The DNA for the CDR3 is TGTGCCAGCAGGTATGGGGTAGGGGCCTCCTACGAGCAGTACTTC.

The chain recombines TRBV2 with TRBJ2-5; 7 bases agree with TRBD1. Trimming removed 3 bases from V and 5 bases from J; junction bases left unmatched: 9. CDR1 SNHLY and CDR2 FYNNEI come from the germline V gene. The CDR3 runs to 15 residues. This chain's CDR3 is CASSEGQWGLETQYF. CDR3 DNA: TGTGCCAGCAGTGAGGGACAGTGGGGTTTGGAGACCCAGTACTTC.

The V gene is TRBV6-5, the J gene TRBJ2-1, with D possibly matching TRBD2 (5 bases). The V gene's germline CDR1 is MNHEY and CDR2 SVGAGI. Trimming removed 6 bases from V and 2 bases from J, with 11 bases in between. This CDR3 contains 14 residues. The CDR3 is CASRRSGPYNEQFF. The CDR3 nucleotides read TGTGCCAGCAGGCGAAGCGGACCCTACAATGAGCAGTTCTTC.